Described below is a single T cell receptor beta chain sequence and its context. Its antigen is undetermined. This record belongs to a study of shared clonotypes between healthy human individuals. Data came from immunoSEQ multiplex PCR; TCRdb stores just in-frame clones and leaves some out. The sample records roughly 2.4 million clones, around 95% being singletons. Germline CDR1 is SGHRS and CDR2 is YFSETQ. The V gene end was trimmed by 3 bases and the J gene end by 0 bases; junction bases not matched to a gene: 4. The CDR3 runs to 16 residues. Overall study results and limits: Shared clonotypes across all four donors exceeded non-shared ones in generation probability. Larger estimated richness was generally recorded for naive subsets relative to memory subsets.

The material sequenced was naive CD4+ T cells sorted from blood. The subset denotes: CD45RA+ positively selected. The chain employs TRBV5-1 and TRBJ2-2; 8 nucleotides match TRBD1. The TCR comes from a man between 18 and 35 years old in good health. CDR3 protein: CASSWDRSPNTGELFF. DNA of the CDR3: TGCGCCAGCAGCTGGGACAGGTCCCCGAACACCGGGGAGCTGTTTTTT.